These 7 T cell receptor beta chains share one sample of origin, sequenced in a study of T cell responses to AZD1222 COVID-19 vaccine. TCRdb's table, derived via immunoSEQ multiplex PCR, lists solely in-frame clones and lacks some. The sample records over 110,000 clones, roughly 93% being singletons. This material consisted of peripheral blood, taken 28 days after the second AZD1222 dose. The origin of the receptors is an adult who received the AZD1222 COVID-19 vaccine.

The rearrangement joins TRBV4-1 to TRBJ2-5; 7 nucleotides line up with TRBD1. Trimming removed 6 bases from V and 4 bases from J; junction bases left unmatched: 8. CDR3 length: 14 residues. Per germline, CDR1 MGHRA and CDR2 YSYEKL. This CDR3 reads CASSVTGLSETQYF. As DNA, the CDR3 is TGCGCCAGCAGTGTGACAGGGCTTTCAGAGACCCAGTACTTC.

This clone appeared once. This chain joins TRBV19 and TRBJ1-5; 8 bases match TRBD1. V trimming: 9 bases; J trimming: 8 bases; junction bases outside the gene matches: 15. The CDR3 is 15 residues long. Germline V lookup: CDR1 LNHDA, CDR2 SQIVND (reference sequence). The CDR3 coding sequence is TGTGCCAGCAAGGGTGCAGGGGGCCCGCATGAGCCCCAGCATTTT. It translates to CASKGAGGPHEPQHF.

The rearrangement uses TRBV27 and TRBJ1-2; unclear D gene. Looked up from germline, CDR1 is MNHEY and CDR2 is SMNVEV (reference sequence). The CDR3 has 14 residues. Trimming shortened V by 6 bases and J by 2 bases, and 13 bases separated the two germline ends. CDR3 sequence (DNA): TGTGCCAGCAGCAGAAACTTTATGAACTATGGCTACACCTTC. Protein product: CASSRNFMNYGYTF.

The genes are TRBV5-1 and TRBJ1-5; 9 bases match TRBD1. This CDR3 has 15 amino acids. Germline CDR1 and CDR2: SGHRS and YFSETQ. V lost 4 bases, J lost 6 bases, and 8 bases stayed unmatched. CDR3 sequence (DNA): TGCGCCAGCAGCACAGGACAGGGGTTTGGTCAGCCCCAGCATTTT. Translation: CASSTGQGFGQPQHF.

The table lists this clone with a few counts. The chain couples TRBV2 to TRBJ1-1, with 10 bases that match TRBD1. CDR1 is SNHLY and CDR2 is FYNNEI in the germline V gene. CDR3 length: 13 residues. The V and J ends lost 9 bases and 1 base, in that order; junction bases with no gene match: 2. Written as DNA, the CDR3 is TGTGCCAGTCGACAGGGGGCGAACACTGAAGCTTTCTTT. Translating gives CASRQGANTEAFF.

The CDR3 DNA reads TGTGCCAGCTCAAACGGGGTTGGGAATCAGCCCCAGCATTTT. Protein product: CASSNGVGNQPQHF. This rearrangement joins TRBV18 to TRBJ1-5, with no clear D. Germline CDR1 reads KGHSH; CDR2 reads LQKENI. V dropped 5 bases and J dropped 4 bases, with 12 bases sitting between them. The CDR3 length is 14 residues.

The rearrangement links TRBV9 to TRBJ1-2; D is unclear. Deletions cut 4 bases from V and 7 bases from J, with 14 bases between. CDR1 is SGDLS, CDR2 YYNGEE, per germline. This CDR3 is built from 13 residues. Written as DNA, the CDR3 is TGTGCCAGCAGCCCGCGGACGGATGCTGGCTACACCTTC. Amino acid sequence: CASSPRTDAGYTF.